The 5 T cell receptor beta chains given below trace back to one sample, sequenced in a study of cytomegalovirus exposure and HLA in healthy donors. Here immunoSEQ multiplex PCR was the method, and the copy in TCRdb shows in-frame clones only, minus some. This table has about 83,000 clones, about 95% appearing once. Input material: PBMCs. These receptors originate from a woman aged 18 to 35 in good health and CMV-seronegative.

This chain links TRBV28 with TRBJ1-3, with D possibly TRBD1 on 6 matching bases. Trimming took 8 bases from V and 4 from J, leaving 15 bases between them. Germline V CDR1 and CDR2: MDHEN, SYDVKM. The CDR3 is 14 amino acids. In nucleotides, the CDR3 is TGTGCCAGCTTTAACAGGGTTGGGGGAAACACCATATATTTT. Translating gives CASFNRVGGNTIYF.

The chain links TRBV27 to TRBJ2-6; no reliable D call. Trimming removed 0 bases from V and 0 bases from J, with 12 bases in between. The CDR3 covers 18 residues. Germline CDR1 reads MNHEY; CDR2 reads SMNVEV (reference sequence). DNA of the CDR3: TGTGCCAGCAGTTTATCAGCGAGCAGTTTCTCTGGGGCCAACGTCCTGACTTTC. This translates into CASSLSASSFSGANVLTF.

The chain is built from TRBV19 and TRBJ2-1; possible D gene TRBD1, 6 bases. Germline assignment: CDR1 LNHDA and CDR2 SQIVND (reference sequence). Trimming took 4 bases from V and 3 from J, leaving 13 bases between them. The CDR3 extends over 15 amino acids. In DNA form, the CDR3 reads TGTGCCAGTAGTACGGGACAAAGTAGCTACAATGAGCAGTTCTTC. Its translation: CASSTGQSSYNEQFF. Filled out from reference TRBV19 and TRBJ2-1, the complete variable domain reads DGGITQSPKYLFRKEGQNVTLSCEQNLNHDAMYWYRQDPGQGLRLIYYSQIVNDFQKGDIAEGYSVSREKKESFPLTVTSAQKNPTAFYLCASSTGQSSYNEQFFGPGTRLTVL.

This chain links TRBV2 with TRBJ2-2; 8 bases match TRBD2. The CDR3 runs 15 residues. The trim removed 8 bases at V and 3 bases at J, leaving 8 bases unmatched. Germline lookup yields CDR1 SNHLY and CDR2 FYNNEI. CDR3 nucleotide sequence: TGTGCCAGCCAATGGACTAGCCCGGACACCGGGGAGCTGTTTTTT. Protein: CASQWTSPDTGELFF.

The genes are TRBV27 and TRBJ1-1, with D tentatively TRBD1 (6 bases). This CDR3 is built from 13 residues. V was trimmed by 2 bases and J by 7 bases, leaving 11 bases between them. The germline CDR1 and CDR2 sequences are MNHEY and SMNVEV (reference sequence). The CDR3 sequence is CASSLQAGDEAFF. CDR3 DNA: TGTGCCAGCAGTTTACAGGCAGGGGATGAAGCTTTCTTT.